This T cell receptor (beta chain) was profiled in a study of OX40 agonist ivuxolimab in advanced cancers. Sequenced by immunoSEQ multiplex PCR; TCRdb stores in-frame clones only, minus some. The table has some 64,000 clones, about 88% seen once; the top ten hold 0.65% to 0.7%. The CDR3 length is 14 residues. This TCR was recovered from an adult with an advanced solid tumor such as melanoma, head and neck, liver or kidney cancer. The material sequenced was CD4+ or CD8+ T cells sorted from blood, taken in a trial of the OX40 agonist ivuxolimab. The V call is TRBV21-1, the J call TRBJ2-5; the table's D call, TRBD2, was not checked against the DNA. TRBV21-1 is classified as a pseudogene. In nucleotides, the CDR3 is TGTGCCAGCAGCCCGTGGGACTCCCAAGAGACCCAGTACTTC. Protein sequence: CASSPWDSQETQYF.